This T cell receptor (beta chain) was documented in a study of T cell repertoires in cytomegalovirus infection. Study-wide background: HLA-C-restricted CMV epitopes, recently identified, and well-studied HLA-B-restricted ones were used by the study. Both a matching HLA type and CMV infection were indicated by public TCR beta signatures. Broader study findings: The ex vivo response showed dominance by HLA-C-restricted CMV-specific TCR beta clonotypes.

TCRdb fed the reads into MiXCR, producing one record per CDR3 protein. The profile shows 650,000 to 900,000 distinct CDR3 sequences, 30% to 35% of them singletons. The V segment lost 4 bases and the J segment 4 bases; nucleotides outside the gene matches: 7. The CDR3 spans 14 residues. CDR1 and CDR2 from the germline V gene are SGHDT and YYEEEE. With respect to this clonotype: The antigen remains undetermined.

The sample was cultured CD8+ T cells from PBMCs, taken from culture after CMV antigen stimulation. This clonotype was sampled from a human donor in good health (CMV status not recorded). Some clones in this sample may be carry-over from other donors' samples. This chain joins TRBV5-6 and TRBJ1-1; 7 bases align to TRBD1. The CDR3 is CASSPTGAITEAFF. CDR3 sequence (DNA): TGTGCCAGCAGCCCCACAGGGGCGATCACTGAAGCTTTCTTT. Together with reference TRBV5-6 and TRBJ1-1, the CDR3 gives the full variable domain: DAGVTQSPTHLIKTRGQQVTLRCSPKSGHDTVSWYQQALGQGPQFIFQYYEEEERQRGNFPDRFSGHQFPNYSSELNVNALLLGDSALYLCASSPTGAITEAFFGQGTRLTVV.